A selection of T cell receptor beta chains follows, all from one sample in a study of shared clonotypes between healthy human individuals. Produced via immunoSEQ multiplex PCR; TCRdb's table is partial and in-frame only. This sample has about 1 million clones, with under 80% found just once. Input material: memory CD4+ T cells sorted from blood. These TCRs come from a man aged 18 to 30 in good health. Each CDR3 is given with its conserved first and last residue. D genes are given only for firm matches. Size is stated for part of the rows, as once, few or many counts, or as a class when the clone is expanded.

abundance	d_gene	j_gene	v_gene	CDR3nt	CDR3aa
NA	NA	TRBJ1-1	TRBV5-1	TGCGCCAGCAGCTTCCCGGGGGAGGGCGCTGAAGCTTTCTTT	CASSFPGEGAEAFF
few	NA	TRBJ1-6	TRBV27	TGTGCCAGCAGTGGACGGGCCCGGTCTTCACCCCTCCACTTT	CASSGRARSSPLHF
NA	NA	TRBJ2-3	TRBV20-1	TGCAGTGCTAGAGGAGATACGCAGTATTTT	CSARGDTQYF
NA	NA	TRBJ1-5	TRBV6-1	TGTGCCAGCGTTGGGGGGGGCGATCAGCCCCAGCATTTT	CASVGGGDQPQHF
NA	NA	TRBJ1-4	TRBV5-4	TGTGCCAGCAGCCTATCGACCCTCGGGACTGAAAAACTGTTTTTT	CASSLSTLGTEKLFF
once	TRBD1	TRBJ2-3	TRBV2	TGTGCCAGCACCCCAGGGGGCCGTCGCACAGATACGCAGTATTTT	CASTPGGRRTDTQYF
NA	NA	TRBJ1-1	TRBV28	TGTGCCAGCAGCGAAACGACAGGCAACACTGAAGCTTTCTTT	CASSETTGNTEAFF
NA	TRBD2	TRBJ2-7	TRBV7-9	TGTGCCAGCAGCCCCGGGACTAGCGGGACCAGCTCCTACGAGCAGTACTTC	CASSPGTSGTSSYEQYF
NA	NA	TRBJ2-7	TRBV6-5	TGTGCCAGCAGTTACTCGACCTCGACTGTCGGGCAGTACTTC	CASSYSTSTVGQYF
NA	TRBD2	TRBJ2-5	TRBV10-3	TGTGCCATCAGTGACGGGCGGGGGGTAGAGACCCAGTACTTC	CAISDGRGVETQYF
NA	NA	TRBJ1-1	TRBV5-5	TGTGCCAGCAGCTTGGTAGGGGTTGGCACTGAAGCTTTCTTT	CASSLVGVGTEAFF
NA	NA	TRBJ1-5	TRBV11-3	TGTGCCAGCAGCTTCGGAGATAAGCGCAATCAGCCCCAGCATTTT	CASSFGDKRNQPQHF
NA	NA	TRBJ1-5	TRBV6-5	TGTGCCAGCAGTCGACTCAATCAGCCCCAGCATTTT	CASSRLNQPQHF
NA	TRBD2	TRBJ2-2	TRBV5-1	TGCGCCAGCAGCTTACTGACTAGCACGAACACCGGGGAGCTGTTTTTT	CASSLLTSTNTGELFF
NA	TRBD1	TRBJ1-6	TRBV6-6	TGTGCCATCAGGGGGACAGGGGACAATTCACCCCTCCACTTT	CAIRGTGDNSPLHF
NA	NA	TRBJ2-5	TRBV5-1	TGCGCCAGCAGCTGGGGGGGCAGCCAAGAGACCCAGTACTTC	CASSWGGSQETQYF
NA	NA	TRBJ1-1	TRBV2	TGTGCCAGCAGTCAGAGGAACACTGAAGCTTTCTTT	CASSQRNTEAFF
NA	NA	TRBJ2-1	TRBV5-1	TGCGCCAGCAGCTCGCCCCCGGGACGAGATAATTGGGACAATGAGCAGTTCTTC	CASSSPPGRDNWDNEQFF
NA	NA	TRBJ1-5	TRBV27	TGTGCCAGCAGTTTATCCGGCCGGCAGGGTGGCAATCAGCCCCAGCATTTT	CASSLSGRQGGNQPQHF
NA	NA	TRBJ2-7	TRBV11-1	TGTGCCAGCAGCTCAAGGTGGGGGGCAGGGCTCTACGAGCAGTACTTC	CASSSRWGAGLYEQYF
NA	NA	TRBJ2-2	TRBV7-2	TGTGCCAGCAGCCAGGAAAGGGCGGGCGGGGAGCTGTTTTTT	CASSQERAGGELFF
NA	TRBD2	TRBJ2-7	TRBV7-8	TGTGCCAGCAGCTGGGCGGGAGGGACACTGTGGGTAGAGCAGTACTTC	CASSWAGGTLWVEQYF
NA	NA	TRBJ2-7	TRBV28	TGTGCCAGCAGTCCACCGACAGCACGCTCCTACGAGCAGTACTTC	CASSPPTARSYEQYF
NA	TRBD2	TRBJ2-3	TRBV9	TGTGCCAGCAGCGTCCTAGCGGGGCCCACAGATACGCAGTATTTT	CASSVLAGPTDTQYF
NA	NA	TRBJ2-7	TRBV11-2	TGTGCCAGCAGCTTAGATCAGCGCTACGAGCAGTACTTC	CASSLDQRYEQYF
NA	TRBD1	TRBJ1-1	TRBV6-5	TGTGCCAGCAGACCACCGGACAGGCCGGCCACTGAAGCTTTCTTT	CASRPPDRPATEAFF
NA	TRBD1	TRBJ1-3	TRBV7-9	TGTGCCAGCAGCTCAGGACAGGGCACTGGAAACACCATATATTTT	CASSSGQGTGNTIYF
NA	NA	TRBJ1-1	TRBV5-1	TGCGCCAGCAGCTCCTCCGGTGGGGCCCTGACTGAAGCTTTCTTT	CASSSSGGALTEAFF
NA	NA	TRBJ1-1	TRBV18	TGTGCCAGCTCCGTCGAAGTGCTGGGAGCTTTCTTT	CASSVEVLGAFF
NA	NA	TRBJ2-7	TRBV7-2	TGTGCCAGCAGCTTATCGGCCAAACCCACCCACGAGCAGTACTTC	CASSLSAKPTHEQYF
NA	TRBD2	TRBJ2-7	TRBV6-1	TGTGCCAGCAGTGAAGGGGGGACTAGTTCCTACGAGCAGTACTTC	CASSEGGTSSYEQYF
many	NA	TRBJ2-2	TRBV7-8	TGTGCCAGCAGCTTAGCGCAGGCAGCCTACACCGGGGAGCTGTTTTTT	CASSLAQAAYTGELFF
few	TRBD1	TRBJ1-4	TRBV4-2	TGTGCCAGCAGCCCCGCAGGACAGGGTGAAAAACTGTTTTTT	CASSPAGQGEKLFF
once	TRBD1	TRBJ2-5	TRBV27	TGTGCCAGCAGTCCTACGACAGGGGTGGAGACCCAGTACTTC	CASSPTTGVETQYF
NA	TRBD2	TRBJ2-2	TRBV7-9	TGTGCCACCGCTCCGGGACTAGCGGGAGGGACCGGGGAGCTGTTTTTT	CATAPGLAGGTGELFF
NA	NA	TRBJ1-6	TRBV5-6	TGTGCCAGCAGCTTGGCCGGGGAGCTGCGGGTTCCACCCCTCCACTTT	CASSLAGELRVPPLHF
few	NA	TRBJ2-7	TRBV19	TGTGCCAGTAGCAGTCGGGACATTTGCAGATGGGGGGAGTACTTC	CASSSRDICRWGEYF
NA	NA	TRBJ2-7	TRBV30	TGTGCCTGGACCAACAACCGTGGCTCCTACGAGCAGTACTTC	CAWTNNRGSYEQYF
NA	NA	TRBJ2-3	TRBV27	TGTGCCAGCAGGACGTGGGGCTCTCGCACAGATACGCAGTATTTT	CASRTWGSRTDTQYF
few	NA	TRBJ1-6	TRBV7-9	TGTGCCAGCATCCCGGTGGGGGATTCACCCCTCCACTTT	CASIPVGDSPLHF
NA	NA	TRBJ1-6	TRBV5-1	TGCGCCAGCAGCCCCGAGGGGCAGTATAATTCACCCCTCCACTTT	CASSPEGQYNSPLHF
once	NA	TRBJ1-2	TRBV5-6	TGTGCCAGCAGCTCTGATTTAGGTGACTATGGCTACACCTTC	CASSSDLGDYGYTF
NA	NA	TRBJ2-5	TRBV5-1	TGCGCCAGCAGCCCTCAGACCGGGATCACCCAAGAGACCCAGTACTTC	CASSPQTGITQETQYF
NA	TRBD1	TRBJ1-5	TRBV4-3	TGCGCCAGCAGCCAATCACTCGGGACAGGTTATCAGCCCCAGCATTTT	CASSQSLGTGYQPQHF
NA	NA	TRBJ2-5	TRBV28	TGTGCCAGCAGTTTACGGCCTCCGCAAGAGACCCAGTACTTC	CASSLRPPQETQYF
NA	NA	TRBJ1-1	TRBV19	TGTGCCAGTAGTCGATTTGGGCTAGAAGCTTTCTTT	CASSRFGLEAFF
NA	TRBD2	TRBJ2-7	TRBV6-5	TGTGCCAGCAGTTGGGGACTAGGCCTATCCTACGAGCAGTACTTC	CASSWGLGLSYEQYF
few	NA	TRBJ1-1	TRBV5-8	TGTGCCAGCAGCTTGGCCTGGGGGAACACTGAAGCTTTCTTT	CASSLAWGNTEAFF
NA	TRBD1	TRBJ1-5	TRBV6-1	TGTGCCAGCAGTCAGGGGGGCAATCAGCCCCAGCATTTT	CASSQGGNQPQHF
NA	NA	TRBJ1-4	TRBV21-1	TGTGCCAGCAGCAAAAACCCCGGGACAGGGGAAGGCGCAACTAATGAAAAACTGTTTTTT	CASSKNPGTGEGATNEKLFF
NA	NA	TRBJ1-4	TRBV28	TGTGCCAGCAGTTTAATTACGGGACCCACTGAAAAACTGTTTTTT	CASSLITGPTEKLFF
NA	TRBD1	TRBJ1-4	TRBV6-5	TGTGCCAGCTGGGGGACAGGTCGTGAAAAACTGTTTTTT	CASWGTGREKLFF
NA	NA	TRBJ2-7	TRBV5-6	TGTGCCAGCAGCCTCCGGGTTCCTACCTACGAGCAGTACTTC	CASSLRVPTYEQYF